This TCR beta chain was sequenced during a study of shared clonotypes between healthy human individuals. As to this clone: Its antigen is undetermined.

Clones were sequenced by immunoSEQ multiplex PCR, and TCRdb holds only the in-frame ones, with some missing. Seen here are fewer than 3 million clones, around 90% observed once, and the top ten hold approximately 0.39%. The CDR3 spans 16 residues. Trimming shortened V by 5 bases and J by 5 bases, and 21 bases separated the two germline ends. CDR1 and CDR2 (germline): SEHNR, FQNEAQ (reference sequence). Points from the study as a whole: Several donors had around 5.5% of their naive CD4 clonotypes in common. Large depth notwithstanding, sorted-subset sequencing proved incomplete by rarefaction.

The rearrangement uses TRBV7-9 and TRBJ2-5; the D gene is possibly TRBD1 (6 bases). The receptor comes from a man between 18 and 35 years old in good health. Some clones in this sample may be carry-over from other donors' samples. Sequenced input: naive CD4+ T cells from PBMCs. Subset noted: CD45RA+ positively selected. The CDR3 is CASSLPARGAGETQYF. The CDR3 bases are TGTGCCAGCAGCCTCCCGGCCAGGGGCGCTGGGGAGACCCAGTACTTC.